The clone carrying this T cell receptor beta chain was detected once. Its antigen is currently unknown. Germline values: CDR1 MNHNS, CDR2 SASEGT. The CDR3 sequence is 15 residues long. The ends lost 6 bases at V and 7 bases at J; junction bases unmatched: 11. This record comes from a study of OX40 agonist ivuxolimab in advanced cancers. The overall study: Across the patients, intravenous ivuxolimab was delivered every 2 weeks at 0.01 to 10 mg/kg.

The assay was immunoSEQ multiplex PCR, and TCRdb's table has in-frame clones only and misses some. The data hold tens of thousands of clones, with 65% to 90% observed a single time. Study findings and constraints: People who partly responded at 0.1-3.0 mg/kg had some of the least clonal expansion seen. Relative to CD4+, CD8+ T cells held more expanded clones on average. At 0.1 to 3.0 mg/kg and by week 6, CD4+ and CD8+ T cells in the blood had expanded clonally.

The gene calls are TRBV6-1 and TRBJ2-1; 8 nucleotides line up with TRBD2. The sequence was collected from an adult with an advanced solid tumor such as melanoma, head and neck, liver or kidney cancer. Sequenced here: CD4+ or CD8+ T cells sorted from blood, sampled in a trial of the OX40 agonist ivuxolimab. For the CDR3, the DNA is TGTGCCAGCAGGGCACTCCGGGGGGGTAAAAATGAGCAGTTCTTC. This translates into CASRALRGGKNEQFF.